The rows below give T cell receptor beta chains drawn from one sample of a study of T cell repertoires in cytomegalovirus infection. Their antigens are not known. TCRdb re-called the reads with MiXCR, one entry per CDR3 protein. The sample lists about 830,000 distinct CDR3 sequences; approximately 32% were seen once. The input for sequencing was cultured CD8+ T cells from PBMCs, taken from culture after CMV antigen stimulation. The receptors were gathered from a human donor in good health (CMV status not recorded). Some clones in this sample may be carry-over from other donors' samples. The CDR3 runs from the conserved cysteine through the conserved F or W. The order of the fields is D gene, J gene, clone size, V gene, CDR3 protein, CDR3 DNA. D genes are given only for firm matches. The size entry is marked missing in some rows and otherwise reads once, few, many or a size class.

NA TRBJ1-1 many TRBV7-9 CASSFGGALTEAFF TGTGCCAGCAGCTTTGGGGGGGCGTTAACTGAAGCTTTCTTT
TRBD1 TRBJ1-5 few TRBV10-3 CAISEGQAPQPQHF TGTGCCATCAGTGAAGGACAGGCGCCTCAGCCCCAGCATTTT
NA TRBJ1-6 many TRBV7-2 CASSLAIHISYNSPLHF TGTGCCAGCAGCTTAGCGATTCACATCTCCTATAATTCACCCCTCCACTTT
NA TRBJ1-2 NA TRBV4-1 CASSQVPEDGYTF TGCGCCAGCAGCCAAGTGCCAGAGGATGGCTACACCTTC
NA TRBJ1-2 NA TRBV29-1 CSVEKRTEDWDYGYTF TGCAGCGTTGAAAAAAGGACGGAGGATTGGGACTATGGCTACACCTTC
NA TRBJ2-1 NA TRBV23-1 CASSQEGFLNEQFF TGCGCCAGCAGTCAGGAGGGATTCCTCAATGAGCAGTTCTTC
TRBD1 TRBJ1-1 NA TRBV7-9 CASSWGTGTTEAFF TGTGCCAGCAGCTGGGGGACAGGGACCACTGAAGCTTTCTTT
NA TRBJ2-6 NA TRBV27 CASSEQAYLPISGANVLTF TGTGCCAGCAGTGAACAGGCCTACCTACCCATTTCTGGGGCCAACGTCCTGACTTTC
NA TRBJ2-1 few TRBV9 CASSVDMGQRYNEQFF TGTGCCAGCAGCGTGGATATGGGACAACGATACAATGAGCAGTTCTTC
NA TRBJ2-3 once TRBV6-4 CASSERDSTDTQYF TGTGCCAGCAGTGAGCGAGATAGCACAGATACGCAGTATTTT
TRBD1 TRBJ2-3 many TRBV7-8 CASRPGQGARDTQYF TGTGCCAGCAGACCCGGACAGGGGGCTAGGGATACGCAGTATTTT
NA TRBJ2-2 many TRBV7-2 CASSLVQNTGELFF TGTGCCAGCAGCTTAGTTCAGAATACCGGGGAGCTGTTTTTT
NA TRBJ1-3 many TRBV7-6 CASSSTPPRQSSGNTIYF TGTGCCAGCAGCTCCACACCCCCCAGGCAGAGCTCTGGAAACACCATATATTTT
NA TRBJ1-6 NA TRBV6-1 CASSDIIRRNNSPLHF TGTGCCAGCAGTGACATTATCCGCAGAAATAATTCACCCCTCCACTTT
NA TRBJ2-1 NA TRBV12-3/TRBV12-4 CASSQSGLGEQFF TGTGCCAGCAGCCAGTCAGGGTTAGGTGAGCAGTTCTTC
NA TRBJ1-1 many TRBV4-1 CASSQGTNTEAFF TGCGCCAGCAGCCAAGGAACCAACACTGAAGCTTTCTTT